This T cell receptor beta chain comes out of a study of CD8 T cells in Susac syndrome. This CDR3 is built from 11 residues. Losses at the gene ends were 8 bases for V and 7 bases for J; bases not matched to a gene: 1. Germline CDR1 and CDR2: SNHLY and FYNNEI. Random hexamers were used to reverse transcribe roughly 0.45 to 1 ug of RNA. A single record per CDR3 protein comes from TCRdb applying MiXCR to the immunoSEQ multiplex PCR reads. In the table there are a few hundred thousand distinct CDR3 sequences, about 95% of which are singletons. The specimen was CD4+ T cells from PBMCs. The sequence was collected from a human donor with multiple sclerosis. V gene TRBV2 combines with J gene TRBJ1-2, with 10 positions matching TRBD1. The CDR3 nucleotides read TGTGCCAGCGGGACAGGGGTTGGCTACACCTTC. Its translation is CASGTGVGYTF.